Following are 11 T cell receptor beta chains from one sample sequenced in a study of T-cell reconstitution after alpha-beta-depleted transplantation in children. Using unique molecular identifiers, the investigators prepared the TCRbeta library. A single record per CDR3 protein comes from TCRdb applying MiXCR to the PCR reads. Among a few hundred thousand distinct CDR3 sequences listed, approximately 10% were seen once. The sequencing here drew on PBMCs from the stem cell graft donor, taken from the stem cell graft. All receptors derive from a human donor who donated a stem cell graft to a child with acute myeloid leukemia.

V gene TRBV6-5 combines with J gene TRBJ2-1; D unclear. CDR1 and CDR2 (germline): MNHEY, SVGAGI. V lost 1 base to trimming and J lost 0 bases, with 10 bases between them. The CDR3 is 16 amino acids. CDR3 sequence: CASSYLAGSSYNEQFF. The CDR3 bases are TGTGCCAGCAGTTACTTGGCAGGTAGCTCCTACAATGAGCAGTTCTTC.

The chain is built from TRBV10-1 and TRBJ1-1, with 7 bases fitting TRBD1. V gave up 10 bases and J gave up 1 base; unmatched junction bases: 3. The germline CDR1 and CDR2 sequences are WNHNN and SYGVQD (reference sequence). The CDR3 extends over 12 amino acids. CDR3: CANRGPNTEAFF. CDR3 coding DNA: TGCGCCAACAGGGGACCGAACACTGAAGCTTTCTTT.

This clonotype turned up a few times. This chain links TRBV4-3 with TRBJ2-6; D remains unclear. The CDR3 is made up of 18 amino acids. Per germline, CDR1 LGHNA and CDR2 YSLEER. V lost 0 bases, J lost 0 bases, and 12 bases lay in between. The CDR3 region is CASSQEQPTRSGANVLTF. DNA of the CDR3: TGCGCCAGCAGCCAAGAACAGCCTACCCGCTCTGGGGCCAACGTCCTGACTTTC.

This clonotype was recorded a few times. The rearrangement joins TRBV6-5 to TRBJ2-7, with TRBD2 matching over 7 bases. Germline trimming cut 2 bases from V and 0 bases from J; bases unmatched to any gene: 4. Germline V gene lookup returns CDR1 MNHEY and CDR2 SVGAGI. This CDR3 is built from 15 residues. CDR3 in DNA: TGTGCCAGCAGTTACGCTAGCGGATTCTCCTACGAGCAGTACTTC. This sequence encodes CASSYASGFSYEQYF.

The gene calls are TRBV5-1 and TRBJ2-7; TRBD2 might be the D (5 bases). Trimming stripped 4 bases from V and 0 bases from J, with 14 bases between. CDR1 SGHRS and CDR2 YFSETQ come from the germline V gene. The length of the CDR3 is 15 residues. CDR3 residues: CASSGGSWGSYEQYF. DNA of the CDR3: TGCGCCAGCAGCGGAGGTTCGTGGGGCTCCTACGAGCAGTACTTC.

CDR3 bases: TGTGCCAGCTTTGACACGACCTCCTACAATGAGCAGTTCTTC. Its translation: CASFDTTSYNEQFF. V is TRBV5-5 and J is TRBJ2-1, with D uncertain. Germline CDR1 reads SGHKS; CDR2 reads YYEKEE (reference sequence). V was trimmed by 7 bases and J by 0 bases, leaving 11 bases between them. The CDR3 runs 14 residues.

Details on this clonotype: Relative to the germline gene, one junction end is altered; a read error may explain this. The rearrangement joins TRBV5-1 to TRBJ2-5; 7 bases are a match to TRBD1. Germline loops: CDR1 SGHRS, CDR2 YFSETQ. The CDR3 totals 14 residues. DNA for the CDR3: TGCGCCAGCAGCACGGGACAGCTACAAGAGACCCTGTACTTC. Protein: CASSTGQLQETLYF. Full variable domain (outside the CDR3, taken from reference TRBV5-1 and TRBJ2-5): KAGVTQTPRYLIKTRGQQVTLSCSPISGHRSVSWYQQTPGQGLQFLFEYFSETQRNKGNFPGRFSGRQFSNSRSEMNVSTLELGDSALYLCASSTGQLQETLYFGPGTRLLVL.

This clonotype appeared many times. The chain links TRBV20-1 to TRBJ1-5; D gene uncertain. V lost 3 bases and J lost 3, with 6 bases in between. CDR3 length equals 12 residues. Germline loops: CDR1 DFQATT, CDR2 SNEGSKA (reference sequence). Here the CDR3 reads CSARQFNQPQHF. CDR3 in DNA: TGCAGTGCTAGGCAATTCAATCAGCCCCAGCATTTT.

Ten or more counts support this clonotype. The CDR3 DNA reads as TGCGCCAGCAGCTTGGCAGGCAGCTATGGCTACACCTTC. This gives the protein CASSLAGSYGYTF. The genes are TRBV5-1 and TRBJ1-2; the D is unclear. Trimming took off 0 bases at V and 4 bases at J, with 7 bases between the two ends. The germline V gene has CDR1 SGHRS and CDR2 YFSETQ. The CDR3 consists of 13 residues.

This clonotype has at least ten counts. This rearrangement joins TRBV20-1 to TRBJ1-5; possible D gene TRBD1, 6 bases. Trimming removed 6 bases at V and 0 bases at J, with 15 bases between. Germline V CDR1 and CDR2: DFQATT, SNEGSKA (reference sequence). The CDR3 loop spans 15 amino acids. The CDR3 DNA sequence: TGCAGTGCCTCGGTCCAGGGGAATAGCAATCAGCCCCAGCATTTT. This translates into CSASVQGNSNQPQHF.

The V gene is TRBV21-1, the J gene TRBJ2-5; the D call in the table, TRBD2, was not verified against the DNA. TRBV21-1 is a pseudogene segment. The CDR3 spans 13 residues. In nucleotides, the CDR3 is TGTGCCAGCAGCAAGAGGGTTACGGAGACCCAGTACTTC. Protein: CASSKRVTETQYF.